This T cell receptor (beta chain) was sequenced for a study of Ad26.COV2.S vaccination and SARS-CoV-2 variants (dated by TCRdb to the early 2020s). Describing the broader study: TCRbeta repertoire sequencing was used to assess the specificity and breadth of SARS-CoV-2-reactive T cell receptors after Ad26.COV2.S vaccination. A total of roughly 30 samples were included in the TCR-sequenced set, comprising roughly 19 Ad26.COV2.S vaccine recipients, 5 placebo recipients and 8 SARS-CoV-2 convalescent individuals.

The investigation overall reported the following: Vaccine and placebo recipients had comparable non-spike TCR breadth, which fits with the vaccine containing only spike. After vaccination, spike-specific CD8+ and CD4+ T cell responses were reported to show substantial breadth. It was noted by the authors that total T cell responses may have been underestimated by the TCR breadth and depth analyses. Compared with placebo recipients, Ad26.COV2.S recipients showed higher spike-specific TCR breadth (P = 0.0014).

The germline V gene encodes CDR1 SGHDT and CDR2 YYEEEE. The CDR3 goes from the cysteine to the phenylalanine over 13 residues. Just CDR3 DNA is preserved here, 39 bases in frame from base 1. Cut back by 0 bases and 6 bases, the V and J ends lie 7 bases apart. This clone has a single count. It has no known antigen specificity. It has no much larger one-base neighbor in the sample; base qualities were not kept. TCRbeta CDR3 regions were sequenced with the immunoSEQ Assay. After extraction, genomic DNA underwent amplification by bias-controlled multiplex PCR, followed by high-throughput sequencing. Per the original workflow: To quantify the absolute abundance of every unique TCRbeta CDR3 region, sequences were collapsed and filtered. Usable DNA was measured by amplifying reference genes present in all nucleated cells, and TCRbeta template counts were normalized to that usable DNA to estimate T cell fraction. Repertoire TCRs were annotated as SARS-CoV-2-specific when V gene, CDR3 amino acid sequence and J gene were exactly matched to a known reactive TCR set. The reference SARS-CoV-2 TCR set was obtained from MIRA and was filtered for enrichment in COVID-19-positive ImmuneCODE repertoires, whereby public or cross-reactive TCRs were removed. Based on the MIRA antigens, annotated TCRs were further analysed at the level of specific ORF or position within ORF. Breadth was defined as the number of annotated unique rearrangements divided by the total number of unique productive rearrangements, and depth was defined as the summed frequency of the annotated unique rearrangements. Two-sided Wilcoxon rank-sum tests were used to compare TCR breadth between groups. Entries here come from immuneACCESS through TCRdb and include only in-frame sequences with V and J called. Some clones fail to appear in such tables; in the studies checked, an unresolved V gene covers under half of the shortfall, and the cause of the remainder is unknown. V and J calls and clone size are as listed in that table; D and trimming were resolved from the DNA. The sample table lists hundreds of thousands of clones, 90% to 95% of them with a count of one. The ten biggest clones cover about 3.9% of the sample.

The time point label of this sample denotes: individuals recovered from natural SARS-CoV-2 infection. This sequence originates from a human donor who had recovered from COVID-19. Recombination joined TRBV5-6 with TRBJ2-1, with the identity of the D gene unclear. The specimen was peripheral blood, collected after recovery from COVID-19. The DNA sequence is as follows: TGTGCCAGCAGCTTGGGGCAGAGCAATGAGCAGTTCTTC. Its coded protein is CASSLGQSNEQFF.